These T cell receptor beta chains were read from a single sample in a study of monozygotic twins with cystic fibrosis. Assay used: immunoSEQ multiplex PCR; TCRdb lists only in-frame clones, some missing. The data show tens of thousands of clones, approximately 89% seen once. Source material: blood. The receptor set was obtained from a girl aged 2 to 10 with cystic fibrosis. The CDR3 runs from the conserved cysteine through the conserved F or W. A D gene is named only where the DNA matches it firmly. The size of a clone is reported for some rows only, either as once, few or many, or as a class for expanded clones.

d_call j_call clone_size v_call cdr3_nt cdr3_aa
TRBD2 TRBJ2-3 . TRBV6-4 TGTGCCAGCAGTGACGGGACTAGCGGCACAGATACGCAGTATTTT CASSDGTSGTDTQYF
. TRBJ2-6 . TRBV19 TGTGCCACCACCCCGAGGGTTCGCGCTGGGGCCAACGTCCTGACTTTC CATTPRVRAGANVLTF
. TRBJ2-1 once TRBV7-9 TGTGCCAGCAGCTTAGCCCGGGGGCGTGAGCAGTTCTTC CASSLARGREQFF
. TRBJ1-6 few TRBV18 TGTGCCAGCTCACCACCGACAGTATATAATTCACCCCTCCACTTT CASSPPTVYNSPLHF
. TRBJ2-7 . TRBV6-6 TGTGCCAGCAGTTACTTAGCCGGCTCCTACGAGCAGTACTTC CASSYLAGSYEQYF
TRBD1 TRBJ1-6 . TRBV9 TGTGCCAGCAGCGTGGGACAGTATAATTCACCCCTCCACTTT CASSVGQYNSPLHF
. TRBJ2-7 . TRBV18 TGTGCCAGCTCACCAGCGTTCTCCTACGAGCAGTACTTC CASSPAFSYEQYF
TRBD2 TRBJ2-5 . TRBV10-3 TGTGCCATCAGTGGAGCGGGGGTCCAAGAGACCCAGTACTTC CAISGAGVQETQYF
. TRBJ1-2 . TRBV5-4 TGTGCCAGCAGCTTGGGACAGCAAACTAACTATGGCTACACCTTC CASSLGQQTNYGYTF
. TRBJ2-3 . TRBV10-1 TGCGCCAGCAGTCCGGGCGCCGGAACAGATACGCAGTATTTT CASSPGAGTDTQYF
TRBD1 TRBJ1-4 . TRBV5-1 TGCGCCAGCAGCTTGGTGGGACAGTCAGGTGAAAAACTGTTTTTT CASSLVGQSGEKLFF
. TRBJ1-2 . TRBV9 TGTGCCAGCAGCCCAGGGGACCCTGGCGGCTACACCTTC CASSPGDPGGYTF
. TRBJ2-7 . TRBV6-5 TGTGCCAGCAGTTACGATGGTACGGAGACCTACGAGCAGTACTTC CASSYDGTETYEQYF
. TRBJ2-7 once TRBV4-3 TGCGCCAGCAGCCAAGTTCCGGGATCCGAGCAGTACTTC CASSQVPGSEQYF
TRBD1 TRBJ2-7 . TRBV27 TGTGCCAGCAGTTCGACAGGGCAAACAGCCCCCTACGAGCAGTACTTC CASSSTGQTAPYEQYF
. TRBJ1-3 . TRBV9 TGTGCCAGCAGCGTAGAGGACAGAGCTGGAAACACCATATATTTT CASSVEDRAGNTIYF
. TRBJ2-7 . TRBV7-9 TGTGCCAGCAGCTTACGGGACGGCCCCTACGAGCAGTACTTC CASSLRDGPYEQYF
TRBD1 TRBJ1-1 few TRBV9 TGTGCCAGCAGCGGGGGACAGGGAGGCACTGAAGCTTTCTTT CASSGGQGGTEAFF
TRBD2 TRBJ2-7 . TRBV6-5 TGTGCCAGCAGTTACTCCGGATTCAACGGGAGGTACGAGCAGTACTTC CASSYSGFNGRYEQYF
TRBD2 TRBJ2-7 . TRBV28 TGTGCCAGCAGTCATTCGGATGAGCGGGGCTACGAGCAGTACTTC CASSHSDERGYEQYF
TRBD2 TRBJ2-1 . TRBV6-5 TGTGCCAGCAGTTATCTAGCGGGGGGTACTGAGCAGTTCTTC CASSYLAGGTEQFF
. TRBJ1-6 . TRBV6-5 TGTGCCAGCAGTTTCAGGGGACCCACCGGTTCACCCCTCCACTTT CASSFRGPTGSPLHF
. TRBJ2-7 . TRBV1 TGCACCAGCAGCCAAGATAGATTAGGACAGGGGGCCAACGAGCAGTACTTC CTSSQDRLGQGANEQYF
. TRBJ1-2 . TRBV5-6 TGTGCCAGCAGCTTGGGACAGGTTCTACCTCCATATGGCTACACCTTC CASSLGQVLPPYGYTF
. TRBJ1-5 . TRBV27 TGTGCCAGCAGTCAAAAATCGGGCATCAATCAGCCCCAGCATTTT CASSQKSGINQPQHF
TRBD1 TRBJ1-3 . TRBV18 TGTGCCAGCTCGGGACAGGGAGGATTCCAGGCTGGAAACACCATATATTTT CASSGQGGFQAGNTIYF
. TRBJ2-7 . TRBV5-5 TGTGCCAGCAGCCCCGAAGGAGTAAGATACGAGCAGTACTTC CASSPEGVRYEQYF
. TRBJ1-1 . TRBV30 TGTGCCTGGAGTACAGGCTTACTATCGATGAACACTGAAGCTTTCTTT CAWSTGLLSMNTEAFF
. TRBJ1-1 . TRBV5-1 TGCGCCAGCAGCTTGGTTGCCAGTAACACTGAAGCTTTCTTT CASSLVASNTEAFF
. TRBJ1-2 once TRBV6-6 TGTGCCAGCAGCCTCGTGACGGGTGTAGGCTACACCTTC CASSLVTGVGYTF
TRBD1 TRBJ1-2 . TRBV4-1 TGCGCCAGCAGCCAAGGGGGACAGGGGGAGTATGGCTACACCTTC CASSQGGQGEYGYTF
TRBD1 TRBJ1-5 . TRBV13 TGTGCCAGCAGCCTAGGGACAGGCAATCAGCCCCAGCATTTT CASSLGTGNQPQHF
. TRBJ1-6 . TRBV19 TGTGCCAGTAAACTAACCCCGGGGGTAAATTCACCCCTCCACTTT CASKLTPGVNSPLHF
TRBD2 TRBJ2-7 . TRBV9 TGTGCCAGCAGCCCCGGGGGGGGGACCTACGAGCAGTACTTC CASSPGGGTYEQYF
TRBD1 TRBJ1-2 . TRBV19 TGTGCCAGTAGTACCTCCGGGACAGGGGATGGCTACACCTTC CASSTSGTGDGYTF
TRBD1 TRBJ1-4 . TRBV7-7 TGTGCTAGCAGCTTCGGGACAGACTTATCCGCCCCAACTAATGAAAAACTGTTTTTT CASSFGTDLSAPTNEKLFF
TRBD2 TRBJ2-7 . TRBV11-2 TGTGCCAGCAGCTCACGACTAGCGGACTACGAGCAGTACTTC CASSSRLADYEQYF
. TRBJ2-2 . TRBV7-2 TGTGCCAGCAGCTTAGATCCCCCGGGGAACACCGGGGAGCTGTTTTTT CASSLDPPGNTGELFF
. TRBJ1-6 once TRBV23-1 TGCGCCAGCAGTCAATCGGTGGGGGCGGAGAATTCACCCCTCCACTTT CASSQSVGAENSPLHF
. TRBJ1-2 . TRBV5-1 TGCGCCAGCAGCTTGCGTTTTCAAGTACAGGGCAGCTATGGCTACACCTTC CASSLRFQVQGSYGYTF
. TRBJ2-7 once TRBV5-6 TGTGCCAGCAGCTTAGCCGGGTTCTCCTACGAGCAGTACTTC CASSLAGFSYEQYF
. TRBJ2-3 . TRBV20-1 TGCAGTGCTAGGGGGTTAAATACGCAGTATTTT CSARGLNTQYF
. TRBJ1-1 . TRBV6-5 TGTGCCAGCAGTTCGGGGGTCGGGAACACTGAAGCTTTCTTT CASSSGVGNTEAFF
TRBD2 TRBJ2-2 . TRBV2 TGTGCCAGCATTCTAGCGGGGGACGGGGAGCTGTTTTTT CASILAGDGELFF
. TRBJ1-2 . TRBV27 TGTGCCAGCAGTATGCAGGGGCCCCCTCGGAACTATGGCTACACCTTC CASSMQGPPRNYGYTF
. TRBJ2-7 . TRBV6-5 TGTGCCAGCAGCCAGCGCCCCCGCAGCGAGCAGTACTTC CASSQRPRSEQYF
TRBD1 TRBJ1-5 . TRBV7-9 TGTGCCAGCAGCCCCGGGACAGCCAATCAGCCCCAGCATTTT CASSPGTANQPQHF
. TRBJ1-2 . TRBV2 TGTGCCAGCAGTACAGCTAACTATGGCTACACCTTC CASSTANYGYTF